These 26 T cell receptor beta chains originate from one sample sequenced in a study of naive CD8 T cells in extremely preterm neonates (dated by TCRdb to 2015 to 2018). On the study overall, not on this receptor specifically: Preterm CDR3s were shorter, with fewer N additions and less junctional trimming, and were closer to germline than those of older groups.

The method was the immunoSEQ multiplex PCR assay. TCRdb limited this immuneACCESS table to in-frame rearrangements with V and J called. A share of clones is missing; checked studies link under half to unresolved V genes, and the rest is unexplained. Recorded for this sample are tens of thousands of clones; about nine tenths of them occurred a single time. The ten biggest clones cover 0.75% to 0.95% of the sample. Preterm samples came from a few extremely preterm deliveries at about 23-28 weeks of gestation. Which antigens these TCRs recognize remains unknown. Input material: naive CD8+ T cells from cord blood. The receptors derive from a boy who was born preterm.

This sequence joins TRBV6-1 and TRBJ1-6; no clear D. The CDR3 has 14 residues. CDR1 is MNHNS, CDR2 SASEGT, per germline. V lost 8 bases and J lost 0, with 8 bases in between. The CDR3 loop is CASFGSSYNSPLHF. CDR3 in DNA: TGTGCCAGCTTTGGCAGCTCCTATAATTCACCCCTCCACTTT.

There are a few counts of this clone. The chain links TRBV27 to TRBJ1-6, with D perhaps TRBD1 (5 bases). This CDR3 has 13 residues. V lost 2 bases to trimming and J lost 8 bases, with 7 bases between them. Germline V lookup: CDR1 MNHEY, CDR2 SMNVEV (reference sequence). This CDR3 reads CASSLGRDSPLHF. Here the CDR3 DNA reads TGTGCCAGCAGTTTAGGCAGGGATTCACCCCTCCACTTT.

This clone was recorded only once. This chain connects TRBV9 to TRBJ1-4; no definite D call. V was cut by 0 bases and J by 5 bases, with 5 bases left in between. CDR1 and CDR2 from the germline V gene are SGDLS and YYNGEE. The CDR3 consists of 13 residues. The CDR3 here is CASSVATNEKLFF. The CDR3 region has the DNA TGTGCCAGCAGCGTAGCTACAAATGAAAAACTGTTTTTT.

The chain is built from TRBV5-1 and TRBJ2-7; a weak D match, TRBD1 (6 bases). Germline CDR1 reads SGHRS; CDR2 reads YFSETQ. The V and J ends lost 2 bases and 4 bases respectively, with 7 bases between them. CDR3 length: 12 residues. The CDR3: CASSFTGYEQYF. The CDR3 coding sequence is TGCGCCAGCAGCTTTACAGGGTACGAGCAGTACTTC.

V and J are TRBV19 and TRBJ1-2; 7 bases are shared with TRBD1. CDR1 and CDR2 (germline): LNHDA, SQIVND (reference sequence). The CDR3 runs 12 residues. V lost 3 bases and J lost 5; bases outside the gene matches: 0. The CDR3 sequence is CASSMTGYGYTF. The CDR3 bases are TGTGCCAGTAGTATGACAGGGTATGGCTACACCTTC.

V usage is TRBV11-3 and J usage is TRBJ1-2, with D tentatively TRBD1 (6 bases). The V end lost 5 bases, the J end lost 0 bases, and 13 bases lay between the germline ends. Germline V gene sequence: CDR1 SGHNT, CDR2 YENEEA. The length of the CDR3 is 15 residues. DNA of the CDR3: TGTGCCAGCAGCCGGACCGGGACAACTAACTATGGCTACACCTTC. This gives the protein CASSRTGTTNYGYTF.

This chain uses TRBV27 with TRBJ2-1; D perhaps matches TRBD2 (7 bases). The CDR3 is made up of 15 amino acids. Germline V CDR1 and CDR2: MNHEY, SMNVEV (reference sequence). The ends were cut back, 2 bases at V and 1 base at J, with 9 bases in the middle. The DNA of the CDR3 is TGTGCCAGCAGTTTAGCGGGGGCGTCCTACAATGAGCAGTTCTTC. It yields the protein CASSLAGASYNEQFF.

The CDR3 reads CASSKVGGNSTDQPQHF. The DNA for the CDR3 is TGTGCCAGCAGCAAGGTAGGAGGGAACAGTACCGATCAGCCCCAGCATTTT. The rearrangement uses TRBV6-4 and TRBJ1-5; D remains ambiguous. CDR1 is MRHNA, CDR2 SNTAGT, per germline. Trimming took off 6 bases at V and 5 bases at J, with 23 bases between the two ends. The CDR3 runs 17 residues.

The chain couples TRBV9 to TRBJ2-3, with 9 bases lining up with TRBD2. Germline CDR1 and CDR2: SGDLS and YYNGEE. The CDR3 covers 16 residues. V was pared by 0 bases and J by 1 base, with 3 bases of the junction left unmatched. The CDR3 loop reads CASSVEAGGGTDTQYF. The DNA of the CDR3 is TGTGCCAGCAGCGTAGAAGCGGGGGGAGGCACAGATACGCAGTATTTT.

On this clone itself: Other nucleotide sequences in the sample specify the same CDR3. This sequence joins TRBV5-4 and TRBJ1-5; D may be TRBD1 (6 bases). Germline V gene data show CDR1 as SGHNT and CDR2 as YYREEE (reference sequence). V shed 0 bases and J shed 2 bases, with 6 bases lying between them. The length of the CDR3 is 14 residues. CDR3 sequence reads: CASSLDRGNQPQHF. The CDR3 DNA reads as TGTGCCAGCAGCTTGGACAGGGGCAATCAGCCCCAGCATTTT.

DNA for the CDR3: TGTGCCTGGAGTGTAACCAGGGACACTGAAGCTTTCTTT. Its translation is CAWSVTRDTEAFF. The chain is built from TRBV30 and TRBJ1-1, with D tentatively TRBD1 (5 bases). V was clipped by 0 bases and J by 3 bases, with 8 bases between them. The germline V gene has CDR1 GTSNPN and CDR2 SVGIG (reference sequence). The CDR3 sequence is 13 residues long.

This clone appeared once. This CDR3 reads CASGQGNQPQHF. CDR3 nucleotide sequence: TGTGCCAGCGGACAGGGCAATCAGCCCCAGCATTTT. V and J are TRBV9 and TRBJ1-5; TRBD1 agrees at 7 bases. Trimming cost V 7 bases and J 2 bases; bases outside gene matches: 0. The CDR3 is 12 amino acids. Germline-derived CDR1 and CDR2 are SGDLS and YYNGEE.

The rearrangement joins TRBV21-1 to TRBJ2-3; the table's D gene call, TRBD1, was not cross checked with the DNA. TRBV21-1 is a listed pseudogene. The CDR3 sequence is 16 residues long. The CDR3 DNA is TGTGCCAGCAGCAAAGCGGGACAGGGGGATGTAGATACGCAGTATTTT. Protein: CASSKAGQGDVDTQYF.

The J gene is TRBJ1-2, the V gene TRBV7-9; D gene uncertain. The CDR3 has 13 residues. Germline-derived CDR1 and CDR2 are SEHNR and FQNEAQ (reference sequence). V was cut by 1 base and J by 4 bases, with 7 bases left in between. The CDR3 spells CASSLVSGYGYTF. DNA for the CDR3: TGTGCCAGCAGCTTAGTAAGTGGCTATGGCTACACCTTC.

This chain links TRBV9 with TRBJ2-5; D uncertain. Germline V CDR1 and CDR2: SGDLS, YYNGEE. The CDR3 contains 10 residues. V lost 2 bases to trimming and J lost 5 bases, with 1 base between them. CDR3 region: CASSVETQYF. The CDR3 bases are TGTGCCAGCAGCGTGGAGACCCAGTACTTC.

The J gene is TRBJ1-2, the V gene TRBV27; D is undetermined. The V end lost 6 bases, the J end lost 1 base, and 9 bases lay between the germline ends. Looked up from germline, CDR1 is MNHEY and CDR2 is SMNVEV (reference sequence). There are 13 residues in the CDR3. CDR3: CASSPQNNYGYTF. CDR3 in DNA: TGTGCCAGCAGCCCACAAAATAACTATGGCTACACCTTC.

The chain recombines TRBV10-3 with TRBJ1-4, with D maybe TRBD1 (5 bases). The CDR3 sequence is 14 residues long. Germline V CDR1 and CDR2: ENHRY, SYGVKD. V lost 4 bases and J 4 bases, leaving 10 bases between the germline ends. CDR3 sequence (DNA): TGTGCCATCAGTGGAGCAGGGAATAATGAAAAACTGTTTTTT. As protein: CAISGAGNNEKLFF.

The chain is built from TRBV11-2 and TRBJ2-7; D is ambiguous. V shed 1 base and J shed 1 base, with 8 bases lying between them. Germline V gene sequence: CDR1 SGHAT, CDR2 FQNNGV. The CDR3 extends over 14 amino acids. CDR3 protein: CASSLGDPSYEQYF. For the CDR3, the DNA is TGTGCCAGCAGCTTAGGGGATCCGTCCTACGAGCAGTACTTC.

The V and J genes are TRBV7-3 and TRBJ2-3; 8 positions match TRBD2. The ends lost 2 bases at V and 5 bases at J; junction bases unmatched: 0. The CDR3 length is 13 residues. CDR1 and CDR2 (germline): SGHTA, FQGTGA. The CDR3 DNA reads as TGTGCCAGCAGCTTAGCGGGGGGAGATACGCAGTATTTT. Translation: CASSLAGGDTQYF.

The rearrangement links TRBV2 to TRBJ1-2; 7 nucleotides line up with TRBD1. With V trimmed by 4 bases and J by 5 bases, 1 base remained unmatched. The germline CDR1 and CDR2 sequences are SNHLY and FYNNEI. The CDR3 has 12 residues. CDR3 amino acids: CASSGTGYGYTF. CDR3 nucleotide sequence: TGTGCCAGCAGTGGGACAGGTTATGGCTACACCTTC.

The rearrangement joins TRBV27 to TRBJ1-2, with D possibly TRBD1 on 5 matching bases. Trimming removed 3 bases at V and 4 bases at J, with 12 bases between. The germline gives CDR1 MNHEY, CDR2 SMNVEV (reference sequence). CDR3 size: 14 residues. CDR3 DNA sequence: TGTGCCAGCAGTTTTTATCCCGGGGCCTATGGCTACACCTTC. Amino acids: CASSFYPGAYGYTF.

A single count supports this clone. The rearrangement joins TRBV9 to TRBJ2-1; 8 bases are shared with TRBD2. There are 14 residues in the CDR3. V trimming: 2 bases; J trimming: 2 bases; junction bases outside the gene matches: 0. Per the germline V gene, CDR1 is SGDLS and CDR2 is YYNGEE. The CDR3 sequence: CASSVTSAYNEQFF. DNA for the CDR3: TGTGCCAGCAGCGTGACTAGCGCCTACAATGAGCAGTTCTTC.

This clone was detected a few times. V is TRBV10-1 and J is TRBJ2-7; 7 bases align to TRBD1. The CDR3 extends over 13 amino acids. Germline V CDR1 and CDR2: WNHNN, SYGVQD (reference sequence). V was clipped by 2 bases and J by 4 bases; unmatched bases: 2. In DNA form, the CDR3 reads TGCGCCAGCAGTGAGGACAGGGCATACGAGCAGTACTTC. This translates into CASSEDRAYEQYF.

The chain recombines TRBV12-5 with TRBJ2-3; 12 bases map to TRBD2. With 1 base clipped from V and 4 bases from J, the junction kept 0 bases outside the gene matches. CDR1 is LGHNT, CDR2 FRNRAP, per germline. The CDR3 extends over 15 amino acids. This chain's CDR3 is CASGLGLAGADTQYF. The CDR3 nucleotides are TGTGCTAGTGGTTTGGGACTAGCGGGGGCAGATACGCAGTATTTT.

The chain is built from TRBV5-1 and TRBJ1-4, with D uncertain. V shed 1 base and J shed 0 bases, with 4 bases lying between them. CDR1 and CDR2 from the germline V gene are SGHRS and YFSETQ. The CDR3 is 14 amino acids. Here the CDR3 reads CASSLTATNEKLFF. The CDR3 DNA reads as TGCGCCAGCAGCTTGACAGCAACTAATGAAAAACTGTTTTTT.

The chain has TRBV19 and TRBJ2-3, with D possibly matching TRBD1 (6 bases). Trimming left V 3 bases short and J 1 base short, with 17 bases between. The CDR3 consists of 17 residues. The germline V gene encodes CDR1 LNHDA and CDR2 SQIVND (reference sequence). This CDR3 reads CASSILFQTGRTDTQYF. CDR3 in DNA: TGTGCCAGTAGTATTTTGTTTCAGACAGGCCGCACAGATACGCAGTATTTT.